This paragraph reports one T cell receptor (beta chain). The data stem from a study of radiotherapy plus CTLA-4 blockade in lung cancer. V shed 4 bases and J 4 bases; nucleotides not matched to a gene: 12. The CDR3 spans 16 residues. The germline V gene encodes CDR1 SGHTS and CDR2 YDEGEE. Method: immunoSEQ multiplex PCR; TCRdb's copy keeps in-frame clones and lacks some. The sample lists 70,000 to 90,000 clones, 60% to 85% occurring once. The receptor comes from a human donor with non-small cell lung cancer whose response to radiotherapy plus ipilimumab could not be evaluated. Some clones in this sample may be carry-over from other donors' samples. The chain has TRBV5-8 and TRBJ2-3; 7 bases are a match to TRBD2. The input for sequencing was peripheral blood, taken from a patient treated with radiotherapy plus ipilimumab. The CDR3 reads CASSPWEGGMPDTQYF. As DNA, the CDR3 is TGTGCCAGCAGCCCCTGGGAGGGAGGTATGCCAGATACGCAGTATTTT.